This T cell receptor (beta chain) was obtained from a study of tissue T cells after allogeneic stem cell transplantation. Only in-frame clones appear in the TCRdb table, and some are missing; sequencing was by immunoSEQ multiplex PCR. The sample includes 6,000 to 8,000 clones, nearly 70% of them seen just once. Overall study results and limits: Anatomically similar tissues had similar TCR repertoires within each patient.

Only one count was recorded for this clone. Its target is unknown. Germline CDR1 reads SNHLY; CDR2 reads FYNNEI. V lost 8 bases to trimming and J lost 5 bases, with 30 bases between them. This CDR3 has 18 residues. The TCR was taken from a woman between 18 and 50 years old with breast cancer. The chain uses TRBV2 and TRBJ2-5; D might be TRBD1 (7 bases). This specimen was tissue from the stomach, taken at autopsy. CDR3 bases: TGTGCCAGCTTGGGGACAGATTGGAACCAAGACCGGGGGGAGACCCAGTACTTC. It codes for CASLGTDWNQDRGETQYF.